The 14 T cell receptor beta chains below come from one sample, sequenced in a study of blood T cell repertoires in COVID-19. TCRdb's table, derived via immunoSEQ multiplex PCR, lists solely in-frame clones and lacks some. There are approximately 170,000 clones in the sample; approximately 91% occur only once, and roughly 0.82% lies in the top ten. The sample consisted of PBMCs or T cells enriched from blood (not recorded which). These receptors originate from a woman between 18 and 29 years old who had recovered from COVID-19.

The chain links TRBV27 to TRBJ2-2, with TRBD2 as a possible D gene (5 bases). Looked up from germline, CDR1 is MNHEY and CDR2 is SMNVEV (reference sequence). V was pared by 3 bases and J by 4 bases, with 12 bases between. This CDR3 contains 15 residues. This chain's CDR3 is CASSLNYRGTGELFF. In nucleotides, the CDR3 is TGTGCCAGCAGTTTGAACTACCGGGGCACCGGGGAGCTGTTTTTT.

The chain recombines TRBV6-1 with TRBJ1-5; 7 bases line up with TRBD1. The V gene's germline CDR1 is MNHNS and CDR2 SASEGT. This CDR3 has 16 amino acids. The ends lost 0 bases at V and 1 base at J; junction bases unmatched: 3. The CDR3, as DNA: TGTGCCAGCAGTGAAGCGGCAGGGGGGAGCAATCAGCCCCAGCATTTT. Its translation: CASSEAAGGSNQPQHF.

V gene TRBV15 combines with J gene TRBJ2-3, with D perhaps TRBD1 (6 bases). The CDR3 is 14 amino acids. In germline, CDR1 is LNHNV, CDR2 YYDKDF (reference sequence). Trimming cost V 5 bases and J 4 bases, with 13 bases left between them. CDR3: CATSSGQFADTQYF. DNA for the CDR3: TGTGCCACCAGCTCAGGACAGTTTGCAGATACGCAGTATTTT.

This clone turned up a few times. The CDR3: CASSQATSKRYEQYF. In DNA, the CDR3 is TGCGCCAGCAGCCAGGCGACTAGTAAGCGCTACGAGCAGTACTTC. The J gene is TRBJ2-7, the V gene TRBV4-1; D possibly corresponds to TRBD2 (6 bases). Germline V gives CDR1 MGHRA, CDR2 YSYEKL. V was cut by 3 bases and J by 3 bases, with 15 bases left in between. This CDR3 spans 15 amino acids.

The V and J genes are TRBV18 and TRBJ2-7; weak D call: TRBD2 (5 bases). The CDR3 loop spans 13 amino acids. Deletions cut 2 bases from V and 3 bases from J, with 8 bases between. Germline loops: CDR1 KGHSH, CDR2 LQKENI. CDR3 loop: CASSPGSFYEQYF. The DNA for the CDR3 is TGTGCCAGCTCACCAGGGAGTTTCTACGAGCAGTACTTC.

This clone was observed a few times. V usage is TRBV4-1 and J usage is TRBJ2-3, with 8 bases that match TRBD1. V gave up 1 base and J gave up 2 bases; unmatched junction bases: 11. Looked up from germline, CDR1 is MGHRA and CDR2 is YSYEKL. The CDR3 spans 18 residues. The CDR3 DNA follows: TGCGCCAGCAGCCAAGTGGCCGGTACAGGGGGAGTCACAGATACGCAGTATTTT. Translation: CASSQVAGTGGVTDTQYF.

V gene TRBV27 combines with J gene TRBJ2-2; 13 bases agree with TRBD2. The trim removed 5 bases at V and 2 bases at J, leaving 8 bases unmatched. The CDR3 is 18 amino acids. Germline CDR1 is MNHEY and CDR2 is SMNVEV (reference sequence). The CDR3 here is CASSTRTSGSPNTGELFF. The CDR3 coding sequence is TGTGCCAGCAGTACGAGGACTAGCGGGAGCCCAAACACCGGGGAGCTGTTTTTT.

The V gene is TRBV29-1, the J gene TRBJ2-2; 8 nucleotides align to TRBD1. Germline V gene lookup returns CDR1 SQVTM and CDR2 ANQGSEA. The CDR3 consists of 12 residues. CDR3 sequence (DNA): TGCAGAGGACAGGGAAACACCGGGGAGCTGTTTTTT. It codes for CRGQGNTGELFF.

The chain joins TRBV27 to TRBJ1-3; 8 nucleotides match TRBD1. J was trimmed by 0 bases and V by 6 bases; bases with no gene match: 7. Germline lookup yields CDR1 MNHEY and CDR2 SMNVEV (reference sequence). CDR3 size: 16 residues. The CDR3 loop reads CASRTGAYYSGNTIYF. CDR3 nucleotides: TGTGCCAGCAGGACAGGGGCCTACTACTCTGGAAACACCATATATTTT.

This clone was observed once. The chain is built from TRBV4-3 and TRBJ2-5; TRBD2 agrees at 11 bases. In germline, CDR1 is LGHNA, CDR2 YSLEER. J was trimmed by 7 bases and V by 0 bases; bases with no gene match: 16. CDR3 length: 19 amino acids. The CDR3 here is CASSQDTLAGGLRTGTQYF. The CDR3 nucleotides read TGCGCCAGCAGCCAAGATACTCTAGCGGGAGGATTAAGAACGGGGACCCAGTACTTC.

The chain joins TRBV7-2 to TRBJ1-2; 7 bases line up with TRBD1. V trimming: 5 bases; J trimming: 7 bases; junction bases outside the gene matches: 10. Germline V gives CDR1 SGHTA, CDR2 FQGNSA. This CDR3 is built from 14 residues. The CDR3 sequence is CASSPSQGSAGYTF. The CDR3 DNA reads TGTGCCAGCAGCCCATCACAGGGGTCGGCTGGCTACACCTTC.

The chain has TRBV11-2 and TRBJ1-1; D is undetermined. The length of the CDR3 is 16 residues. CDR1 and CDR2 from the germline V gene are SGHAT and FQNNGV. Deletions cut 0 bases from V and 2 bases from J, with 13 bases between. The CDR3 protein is CASSLDLIGDNTEAFF. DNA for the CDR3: TGTGCCAGCAGCTTAGATTTGATTGGAGATAACACTGAAGCTTTCTTT. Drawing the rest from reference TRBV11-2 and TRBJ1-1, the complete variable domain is EAGVAQSPRYKIIEKRQSVAFWCNPISGHATLYWYQQILGQGPKLLIQFQNNGVVDDSQLPKDRFSAERLKGVDSTLKIQPAKLEDSAVYLCASSLDLIGDNTEAFFGQGTRLTVV.

CDR3 amino acids: CASSKRQGVDEQYF. Here the CDR3 DNA reads TGTGCCAGCAGTAAGCGACAGGGAGTCGACGAGCAGTACTTC. V is TRBV27 and J is TRBJ2-7, with 7 nucleotides matching TRBD1. Trimming took 5 bases from V and 5 from J; bases not matched to a gene: 9. The CDR3 is 14 amino acids. Germline-derived CDR1 and CDR2 are MNHEY and SMNVEV (reference sequence).

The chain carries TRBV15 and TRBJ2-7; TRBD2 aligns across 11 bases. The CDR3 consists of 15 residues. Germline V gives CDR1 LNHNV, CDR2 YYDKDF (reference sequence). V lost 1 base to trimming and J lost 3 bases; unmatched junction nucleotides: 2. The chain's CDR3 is CATSRGTSGSYEQYF. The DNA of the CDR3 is TGTGCCACCAGCAGAGGCACTAGCGGGAGCTACGAGCAGTACTTC. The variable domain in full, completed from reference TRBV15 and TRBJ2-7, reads DAMVIQNPRYQVTQFGKPVTLSCSQTLNHNVMYWYQQKSSQAPKLLFHYYDKDFNNEADTPDNFQSRRPNTSFCFLDIRSPGLGDTAMYLCATSRGTSGSYEQYFGPGTRLTVT.